The 25 T cell receptor beta chains listed next were all sequenced from one sample in a study of Graves' ophthalmopathy and Graves' hyperthyroidism (dated by TCRdb to the late 2010s). The data were produced on an Illumina HiSeq 2000. For repertoire sequencing, TCR beta CDR3 regions were amplified from RNA transcripts. HTBI primers and the Qiagen OneStep RT-PCR kit were used in a first-round RT-PCR, which was followed by a second-round multiplex PCR, size selection and purification. The public sequencing data were trimmed at Q25 with fastp and processed into clonotypes with MiXCR by TCRdb, which kept only in-frame beta chains. All rows with the same CDR3 protein become a single entry with the most common DNA and genes. Within this sample are about 380,000 distinct CDR3 sequences, with approximately 15% of them counted one time only. Approximately 7% of the sample goes to the ten largest clones. What was sequenced was peripheral blood. Every receptor here comes from a woman in her late teens or twenties with stable Graves' hyperthyroidism. Donor details come from another sample of the same person, matched by shared clones.

This clonotype was counted ten times or more. The chain employs TRBV2 and TRBJ1-2, with a weak D call TRBD1 (6 bases). V was trimmed by 3 bases and J by 4 bases, leaving 15 bases between them. Looked up from germline, CDR1 is SNHLY and CDR2 is FYNNEI. The CDR3 is made up of 15 amino acids. CDR3 bases: TGTGCCAGCAGTGAGGGCAGGGGTACTCGCTATGGCTACACCTTC. Protein: CASSEGRGTRYGYTF. The full variable domain, in which reference TRBV2 and TRBJ1-2 provide the parts outside the CDR3, is EPEVTQTPSHQVTQMGQEVILRCVPISNHLYFYWYRQILGQKVEFLVSFYNNEISEKSEIFDDQFSVERPDGSNFTLKIRSTKLEDSAMYFCASSEGRGTRYGYTFGSGTRLTVV.

This chain connects TRBV20-1 to TRBJ1-1, with TRBD1 as a possible D gene (5 bases). CDR3 length: 11 amino acids. V was shortened by 6 bases and J by 7 bases, with 12 bases between the two germline ends. Per germline, CDR1 DFQATT and CDR2 SNEGSKA (reference sequence). The CDR3 loop is CSAWGTGEAFF. The CDR3 DNA follows: TGCAGTGCCTGGGGGACGGGTGAAGCTTTCTTT.

This clonotype was detected many times. The V and J genes are TRBV6-1 and TRBJ2-2; no clear D gene. V gave up 1 base and J gave up 7 bases, with 1 base separating them. In germline, CDR1 is MNHNS, CDR2 SASEGT. The CDR3 is made up of 11 amino acids. The CDR3 reads CASSEDGELFF. As DNA, the CDR3 is TGTGCCAGCAGTGAAGACGGGGAGCTGTTTTTT.

There are many counts of this clonotype. The chain is built from TRBV12-3 or TRBV12-4 and TRBJ1-3; tentative D call: TRBD1 (6 bases). V was trimmed by 6 bases and J by 0 bases, leaving 15 bases between them. This CDR3 has 16 amino acids. As DNA, the CDR3 is TGTGCCAGCAGCTCCCGACAGGCCGGCTCTGGAAACACCATATATTTT. Translated: CASSSRQAGSGNTIYF.

This clonotype was recorded a few times. The V gene is TRBV6-1, the J gene TRBJ2-7; 10 bases align to TRBD2. V lost 8 bases, J lost 3 bases, and 4 bases stayed unmatched. Germline V CDR1 and CDR2: MNHNS, SASEGT. The CDR3 spans 13 residues. CDR3: CASWERGGYEQYF. The CDR3 DNA reads TGTGCCAGCTGGGAGCGGGGGGGCTACGAGCAGTACTTC.

This clonotype came up many times. The chain uses TRBV19 and TRBJ1-6, with 7 bases lining up with TRBD1. With V trimmed by 0 bases and J by 5 bases, 7 bases remained unmatched. Germline V gives CDR1 LNHDA, CDR2 SQIVND (reference sequence). This CDR3 region has 17 residues. The CDR3 bases are TGTGCCAGTAGTATAGATGGTAAGGGGGCCAATAATTCACCCCTCCACTTT. It is translated as CASSIDGKGANNSPLHF.

This chain links TRBV2 with TRBJ1-2, with TRBD1 as a possible D gene (5 bases). The V end lost 6 bases, the J end lost 0 bases, and 14 bases lay between the germline ends. CDR3 length equals 15 residues. CDR1 SNHLY and CDR2 FYNNEI come from the germline V gene. CDR3 in DNA: TGTGCCAGCAGGGCCGGGGCCCAAACTAACTATGGCTACACCTTC. It encodes CASRAGAQTNYGYTF.

A remark on this clonotype: It is unclear where the CDR3 begins or ends on the DNA, so no DNA is shown, and the CDR3 is as TCRdb lists it. V gene TRBV12-3 or TRBV12-4 combines with J gene TRBJ1-2. The CDR3 extends over 15 residues, inclusive of both ends. The CDR3 sequence is CASSSSGLLRRGYTF.

Of note for this clonotype: A read error is possible here, since a much larger clone lies one base away. The chain joins TRBV9 to TRBJ1-5; D is perhaps TRBD1 (6 bases). From germline, CDR1 is SGDLS and CDR2 YYNGEE. The CDR3 is made up of 14 amino acids. The CDR3 DNA reads TGTGCCAGCAGCGTAGCTCCAGGGGTTGAGCCCCAGGATTTT. Amino acid sequence: CASSVAPGVEPQDF. The full variable domain, in which reference TRBV9 and TRBJ1-5 provide the parts outside the CDR3, is DSGVTQTPKHLITATGQRVTLRCSPRSGDLSVYWYQQSLDQGLQFLIQYYNGEERAKGNILERFSAQQFPDLHSELNLSSLELGDSALYFCASSVAPGVEPQDFGDGTRLSIL.

This clonotype was counted ten times or more. V and J are TRBV12-3 or TRBV12-4 and TRBJ1-5; no reliable D call. V was shortened by 0 bases and J by 2 bases, with 14 bases between the two germline ends. CDR3 length: 17 residues. The CDR3 nucleotides read TGTGCCAGCAGTTTAGCGCTAGGACCAGGAGGCAATCAGCCCCAGCATTTT. Its protein is CASSLALGPGGNQPQHF.

The V call is TRBV6-5, the J call TRBJ1-1, with no clear D. V shed 4 bases and J shed 6 bases, with 12 bases lying between them. In germline, CDR1 is MNHEY, CDR2 SVGAGI. This CDR3 has 13 residues. The CDR3 DNA reads TGTGCCAGCAGTTTCGGAGGTGAAGCTGAAGCTTTCTTT. Translated: CASSFGGEAEAFF.

This clonotype was seen at least ten times. The V gene is TRBV11-2, the J gene TRBJ2-7, with a tentative D call TRBD2 (7 bases). Per germline, CDR1 SGHAT and CDR2 FQNNGV. V was cut by 5 bases and J by 3 bases, with 20 bases left in between. This CDR3 is built from 16 residues. For the CDR3, the DNA is TGTGCCAGCAGCCCTATCCGGTGGGGGGGCCGCTACGAGCAGTACTTC. This sequence encodes CASSPIRWGGRYEQYF.

This clonotype was counted at least ten times. The chain employs TRBV12-3 or TRBV12-4 and TRBJ1-5; 8 bases are shared with TRBD1. The CDR3 spans 17 residues. V lost 3 bases to trimming and J lost 0 bases; unmatched junction nucleotides: 7. The CDR3, as DNA: TGTGCCAGCAGTTTGGGGACAGGAGCTAATAGCAATCAGCCCCAGCATTTT. The encoded protein is CASSLGTGANSNQPQHF.

This clonotype was observed a handful of times. This chain uses TRBV7-9 with TRBJ2-7, with D perhaps matching TRBD1 (6 bases). The V and J ends lost 0 bases and 7 bases respectively, with 10 bases between them. Germline lookup yields CDR1 SEHNR and CDR2 FQNEAQ (reference sequence). This CDR3 has 13 amino acids. The CDR3 region has the DNA TGTGCCAGCAGCTTAGCGGGGGCCGAAGAGCAGTACTTC. It encodes CASSLAGAEEQYF.

This clonotype showed up many times. The chain carries TRBV27 and TRBJ2-7; D may match TRBD1 or TRBD2 (5 bases each). The CDR3 runs 13 residues. From germline, CDR1 is MNHEY and CDR2 SMNVEV (reference sequence). The V end lost 6 bases, the J end lost 7 bases, and 16 bases lay between the germline ends. CDR3 sequence: CASRRDGPREQYF. In DNA, the CDR3 is TGTGCCAGCAGACGGGACGGCCCGCGAGAGCAGTACTTC.

This clonotype appeared a few times. V and J are TRBV6-2 or TRBV6-3 and TRBJ1-3, with D possibly being TRBD1 (5 bases). The CDR3 is 19 residues long. Between the trimmed V and J ends, which lost 3 bases and 0 bases, there was a span of 21 bases. CDR1 and CDR2 from the germline V gene are MNHEY and SVGEGT. CDR3 sequence: CASSYKYPGSFFSGNTIYF. CDR3 DNA sequence: TGTGCCAGCAGTTATAAATACCCAGGGAGCTTTTTCTCTGGAAACACCATATATTTT.

This rearrangement joins TRBV25-1 to TRBJ2-7; 10 bases match TRBD2. Losses at the gene ends were 3 bases for V and 0 bases for J; bases not matched to a gene: 8. This CDR3 comprises 17 residues. Germline V gene lookup returns CDR1 MGHDK and CDR2 SYGVNS. The CDR3: CASSESALAGYSYEQYF. CDR3 in DNA: TGTGCCAGCAGTGAGAGCGCACTAGCGGGATACTCCTACGAGCAGTACTTC.

Ten or more counts support this clonotype. The chain has TRBV6-5 and TRBJ1-2; a weak D match, TRBD1 (6 bases). Deletions cut 8 bases from V and 1 base from J, with 17 bases between. Per germline, CDR1 MNHEY and CDR2 SVGAGI. This CDR3 is built from 15 residues. The CDR3 nucleotides read TGTGCCAGCTACCCAACAGGGCTCCTTAACTATGGCTACACCTTC. Translation: CASYPTGLLNYGYTF.

There are a few counts of this clonotype. The V gene is TRBV7-9, the J gene TRBJ1-2; D may be TRBD1 (6 bases). The CDR3 totals 15 residues. The V end lost 5 bases, the J end lost 13 bases, and 26 bases lay between the germline ends. CDR1 SEHNR and CDR2 FQNEAQ come from the germline V gene (reference sequence). The CDR3 protein is CASSVPRGGPLAITF. DNA of the CDR3: TGTGCCAGCAGCGTCCCCAGGGGAGGACCCCTGGCTATCACCTTC.

This clonotype was counted ten times or more. The rearrangement links TRBV29-1 to TRBJ2-2; TRBD1 aligns across 10 bases. CDR1 is SQVTM, CDR2 ANQGSEA, per germline. This CDR3 comprises 13 residues. Trimming removed 6 bases from V and 4 bases from J; junction bases left unmatched: 2. The CDR3 sequence: CSVGTGVTGELFF. CDR3 bases: TGCAGCGTAGGGACAGGGGTCACCGGGGAGCTGTTTTTT.

This clonotype was counted ten times or more. The genes are TRBV9 and TRBJ1-1; D unclear. V was shortened by 3 bases and J by 7 bases, with 10 bases between the two germline ends. The germline V gene encodes CDR1 SGDLS and CDR2 YYNGEE. The CDR3 extends over 12 amino acids. The CDR3 here is CASSDFNGEAFF. CDR3 nucleotide sequence: TGTGCCAGCAGCGACTTTAACGGTGAAGCTTTCTTT.

This clonotype was recorded at least ten times. This rearrangement joins TRBV12-3 or TRBV12-4 to TRBJ1-1, with D possibly matching TRBD1 (5 bases). V was pared by 6 bases and J by 4 bases, with 15 bases between. CDR3 length: 14 amino acids. The CDR3, as DNA: TGTGCCAGCAGAGGTGAGGGGCGCGGCACTGAAGCTTTCTTT. Its protein is CASRGEGRGTEAFF.

This clonotype was detected a few times. The chain couples TRBV12-3 or TRBV12-4 to TRBJ2-5; 9 bases fit TRBD1. Trimming cost V 0 bases and J 5 bases; bases outside gene matches: 4. The CDR3 covers 15 residues. The CDR3 region is CASSLAGTGRETQYF. CDR3 nucleotides: TGTGCCAGCAGTTTAGCGGGGACAGGGAGGGAGACCCAGTACTTC.

The chain links TRBV6-1 to TRBJ1-2; unclear D gene. The CDR3 loop spans 12 amino acids. Germline CDR1 and CDR2: MNHNS and SASEGT. Trimming left V 11 bases short and J 3 bases short, with 13 bases between. Written as DNA, the CDR3 is TGTGCCGCCTACGCGGGTGACTATGGCTACACCTTC. Translating gives CAAYAGDYGYTF.

The genes are TRBV4-2 and TRBJ2-5; TRBD1 or TRBD2 may be the D gene (6 bases each). CDR1 is LGHNA, CDR2 YNFKEQ, per germline. This CDR3 spans 18 amino acids. Trimming shortened V by 0 bases and J by 3 bases, and 20 bases separated the two germline ends. The CDR3 is CASSQDSWRGSEEETQYF. CDR3 nucleotide sequence: TGTGCCAGCAGCCAAGATTCGTGGAGGGGGTCAGAGGAAGAGACCCAGTACTTC.